Listed below are T cell receptor beta chains from one sample, sequenced in a study of PD-1 blockade in classical Hodgkin lymphoma. Only in-frame clones appear in the TCRdb table, and some are missing; sequencing was by immunoSEQ multiplex PCR. The sample carries 25,000 to 30,000 clones, about four fifths recorded once. This specimen was peripheral blood mononuclear cells (PBMCs), taken before the fourth cycle of nivolumab. The receptors originated from a human donor with classical Hodgkin lymphoma. The CDR3 runs from the conserved cysteine through the conserved F or W. D genes are given only for firm matches. The listing skips clone size in some rows; elsewhere it reads once, few, many or a size class.

>few|.|TRBV9|TRBJ2-2
TGTGCCAGCAGCGTAGCTACTAGGGGCGGGGAGCTGTTTTTT
CASSVATRGGELFF
>few|TRBD2|TRBV6-6|TRBJ2-3
TGTGCCAGCAATAGCGGGAGCCGCGCAGATACGCAGTATTTT
CASNSGSRADTQYF
>once|TRBD2|TRBV19|TRBJ2-1
TGTGCCAGTAGTATCCCGGGACTAGGAACTAACAATGAGCAGTTCTTC
CASSIPGLGTNNEQFF
>.|.|TRBV5-4|TRBJ2-7
TGTGCCAGCAGCTTCGGGGATACCTACGAGCAGTACTTC
CASSFGDTYEQYF
>.|TRBD2|TRBV9|TRBJ2-7
TGTGCCAGCAGCCCAGGGACTAGCGTTTCCGAGCAGTACTTC
CASSPGTSVSEQYF
>.|.|TRBV6-5|TRBJ1-1
TGTGCCAGCAGTTATTCGACAAGGAACACTGAAGCTTTCTTT
CASSYSTRNTEAFF
>.|.|TRBV18|TRBJ2-3
TGTGCCAGCTCATGGATAAACTACCAACCCGATACGCAGTATTTT
CASSWINYQPDTQYF
>few|.|TRBV5-4|TRBJ2-1
TGTGCCAGCAGCTTGGGGGGTTACAATGAGCAGTTCTTC
CASSLGGYNEQFF
>.|TRBD2|TRBV5-1|TRBJ2-3
TGCGCCAGCGGATCTAGCGGGGTTAGCACAGATACGCAGTATTTT
CASGSSGVSTDTQYF
>.|.|TRBV10-2|TRBJ2-2
TGCGCCAGCAGTGAGTTTCTACAGCCGAACACCGGGGAGCTGTTTTTT
CASSEFLQPNTGELFF
>.|.|TRBV11-3|TRBJ2-7
TGTGCCAGCAGCCCCGGGCCGGCCTCCTACGAGCAGTACTTC
CASSPGPASYEQYF
>.|TRBD2|TRBV28|TRBJ2-7
TGTGCCAGCAGTTTACCGGGACTAGCGGGAGGGGAGCAGTACTTC
CASSLPGLAGGEQYF
>.|TRBD1|TRBV6-1|TRBJ2-2
TGTGCCAGCAGTGTGGGACAGGGGAACACCGGGGAGCTGTTTTTT
CASSVGQGNTGELFF
>.|.|TRBV28|TRBJ2-7
TGTGCCAGCAGTTTAGCGGCAGGGACGGTAAGCGAGCAGTACTTC
CASSLAAGTVSEQYF
>.|TRBD2|TRBV6-1|TRBJ2-1
TGTGCCAGCAGCCGGACTAGAAACTACAATGAGCAGTTCTTC
CASSRTRNYNEQFF
>few|TRBD1|TRBV5-4|TRBJ2-5
TGTGCCAGCAGCTTGTTACAGGGGGAGACCCAGTACTTC
CASSLLQGETQYF
>.|.|TRBV5-5|TRBJ2-7
TGTGCCAGCAGCTACCCGGGGGGCCCGTCCTACGAGCAGTACTTC
CASSYPGGPSYEQYF
>.|TRBD2|TRBV19|TRBJ2-1
TGTGCCAGTTCTGGGACTAGCGGGAGGATCACTTACTCCTACAATGAGCAGTTCTTC
CASSGTSGRITYSYNEQFF
>.|TRBD2|TRBV6-1|TRBJ2-7
TGTGCCAGCAGTGAAAGCGGGAGAGTCTACGAGCAGTACTTC
CASSESGRVYEQYF
>few|TRBD2|TRBV4-2|TRBJ2-3
TGTGCCAGCAGCCAAGTGCTGTCTAGCGGGAGTGAGTTCGGCACAGATACGCAGTATTTT
CASSQVLSSGSEFGTDTQYF
>.|TRBD2|TRBV6-1|TRBJ2-1
TGTGCCAGCAGTCCCCGGGAGGGTGCCTACAATGAGCAGTTCTTC
CASSPREGAYNEQFF
>.|.|TRBV5-1|TRBJ1-5
TGCGCCAGCAGCTTGGAATCAACAGGGCCCCAGCATTTT
CASSLESTGPQHF
>.|TRBD2|TRBV28|TRBJ2-1
TGTGCCAGCAGTTTTATGCGGTTAGCGGGAGTGGGGACCTACAATGAGCAGTTCTTC
CASSFMRLAGVGTYNEQFF